What follows is one TCR beta chain and its context. Its cognate antigen is unknown. The same CDR3 can be traced to other DNA sequences in this sample. Using immunoSEQ multiplex PCR, the repertoire was profiled, and TCRdb retains in-frame clones only, with some absent. Of some 2.1 million clones in the sample, roughly 96% were seen once. The sample belongs to a study of shared clonotypes between healthy human individuals. Study-level information: A donor's plate count was three for CD4 naive and three for CD4 memory; CD8 naive had two and CD8 memory one.

Study-level points and caveats: Researchers found naive subsets generally carried larger estimated richness than memory subsets. With few donors, the genetic and exposure-history diversity represented was limited.

All donors qualified as healthy HIV-negative adults and had experienced no recent acute infections or vaccinations. The CDR3 length is 15 residues. The V gene lost 0 bases and the J gene lost 2 bases, with 9 bases spanning the gap. CDR1 and CDR2 (germline): SGHRS, YFSETQ. The sample comprised naive CD4+ T cells sorted from blood. This sample's subset: CD45RA+ positively selected. The origin of this receptor is a man aged 18 to 29 in good health. This sequence joins TRBV5-1 and TRBJ2-1, with D uncertain. The chain's CDR3 is CASSLDGQPYNEQFF. CDR3 bases: TGCGCCAGCAGCTTGGATGGGCAGCCCTACAATGAGCAGTTCTTC. Together with reference TRBV5-1 and TRBJ2-1, the CDR3 gives the full variable domain: KAGVTQTPRYLIKTRGQQVTLSCSPISGHRSVSWYQQTPGQGLQFLFEYFSETQRNKGNFPGRFSGRQFSNSRSEMNVSTLELGDSALYLCASSLDGQPYNEQFFGPGTRLTVL.